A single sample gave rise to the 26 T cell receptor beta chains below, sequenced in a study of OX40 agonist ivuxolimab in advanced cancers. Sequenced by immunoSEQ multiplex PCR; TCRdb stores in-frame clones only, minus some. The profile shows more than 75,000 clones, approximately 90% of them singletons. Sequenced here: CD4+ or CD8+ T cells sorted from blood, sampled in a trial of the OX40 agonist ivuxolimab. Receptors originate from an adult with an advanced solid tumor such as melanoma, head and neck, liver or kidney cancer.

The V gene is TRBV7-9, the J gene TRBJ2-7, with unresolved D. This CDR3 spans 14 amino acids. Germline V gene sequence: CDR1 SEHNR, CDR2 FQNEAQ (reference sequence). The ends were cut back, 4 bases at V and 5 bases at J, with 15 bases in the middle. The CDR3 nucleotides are TGTGCCAGCAGCTCCGGGCCCCCCGCCGACGAGCAGTACTTC. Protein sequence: CASSSGPPADEQYF.

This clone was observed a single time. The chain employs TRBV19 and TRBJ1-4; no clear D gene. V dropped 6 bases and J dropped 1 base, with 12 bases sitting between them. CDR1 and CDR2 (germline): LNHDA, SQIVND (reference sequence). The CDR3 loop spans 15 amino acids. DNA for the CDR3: TGTGCCAGTAGGAGAACCGGGTTAACTAATGAAAAACTGTTTTTT. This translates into CASRRTGLTNEKLFF. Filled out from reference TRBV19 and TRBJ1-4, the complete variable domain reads DGGITQSPKYLFRKEGQNVTLSCEQNLNHDAMYWYRQDPGQGLRLIYYSQIVNDFQKGDIAEGYSVSREKKESFPLTVTSAQKNPTAFYLCASRRTGLTNEKLFFGSGTQLSVL.

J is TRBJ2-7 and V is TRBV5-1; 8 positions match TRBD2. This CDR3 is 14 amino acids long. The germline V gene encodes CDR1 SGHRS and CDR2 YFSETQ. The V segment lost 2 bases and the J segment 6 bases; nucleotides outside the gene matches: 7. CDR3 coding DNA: TGCGCCAGCAGCTTAGGACTAGCTTTGGCCGAGCAGTACTTC. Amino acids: CASSLGLALAEQYF.

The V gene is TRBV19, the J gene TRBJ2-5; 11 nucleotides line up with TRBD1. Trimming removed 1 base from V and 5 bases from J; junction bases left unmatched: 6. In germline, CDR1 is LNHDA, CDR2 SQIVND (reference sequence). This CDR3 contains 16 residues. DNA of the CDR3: TGTGCCAGTAGTATAGGCGGGACAGGGGGTCGGGAGACCCAGTACTTC. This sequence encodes CASSIGGTGGRETQYF.

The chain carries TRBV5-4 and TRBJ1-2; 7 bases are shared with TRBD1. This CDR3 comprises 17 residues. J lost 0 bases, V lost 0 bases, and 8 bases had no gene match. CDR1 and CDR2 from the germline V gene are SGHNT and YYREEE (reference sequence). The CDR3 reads CASSLGGAQGANYGYTF. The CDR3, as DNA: TGTGCCAGCAGCTTGGGAGGGGCGCAGGGGGCTAACTATGGCTACACCTTC.

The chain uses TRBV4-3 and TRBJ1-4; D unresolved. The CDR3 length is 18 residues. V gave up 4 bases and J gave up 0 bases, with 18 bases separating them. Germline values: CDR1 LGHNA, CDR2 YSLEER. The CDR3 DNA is TGCGCCAGCAGCCGTTACACACTACTTGGGGCAACTAATGAAAAACTGTTTTTT. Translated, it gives CASSRYTLLGATNEKLFF.

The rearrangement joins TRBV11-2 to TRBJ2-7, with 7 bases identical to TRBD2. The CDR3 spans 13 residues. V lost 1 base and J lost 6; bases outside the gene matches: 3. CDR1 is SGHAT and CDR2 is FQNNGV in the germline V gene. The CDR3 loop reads CASSLVSSGEQYF. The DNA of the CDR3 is TGTGCCAGCAGCTTAGTATCTAGCGGCGAGCAGTACTTC.

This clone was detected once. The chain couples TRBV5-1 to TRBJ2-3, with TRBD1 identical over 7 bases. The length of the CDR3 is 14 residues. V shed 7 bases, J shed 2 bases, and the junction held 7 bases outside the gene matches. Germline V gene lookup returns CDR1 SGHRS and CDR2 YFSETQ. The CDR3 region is CASGPGTATDTQYF. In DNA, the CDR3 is TGCGCCAGCGGGCCCGGGACAGCCACAGATACGCAGTATTTT.

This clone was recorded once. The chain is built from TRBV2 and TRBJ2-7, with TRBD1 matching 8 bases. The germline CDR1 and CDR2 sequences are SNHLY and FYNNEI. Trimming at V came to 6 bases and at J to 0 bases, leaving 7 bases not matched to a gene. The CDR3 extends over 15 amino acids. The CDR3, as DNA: TGTGCCAGCAGCGGCGACAGGGGAAGCTCCTACGAGCAGTACTTC. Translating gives CASSGDRGSSYEQYF. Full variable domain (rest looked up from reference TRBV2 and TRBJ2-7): EPEVTQTPSHQVTQMGQEVILRCVPISNHLYFYWYRQILGQKVEFLVSFYNNEISEKSEIFDDQFSVERPDGSNFTLKIRSTKLEDSAMYFCASSGDRGSSYEQYFGPGTRLTVT.

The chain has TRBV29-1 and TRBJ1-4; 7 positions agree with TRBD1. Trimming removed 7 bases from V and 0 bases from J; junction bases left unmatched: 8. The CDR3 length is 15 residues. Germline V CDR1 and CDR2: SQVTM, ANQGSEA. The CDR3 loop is CSAKTGPSTNEKLFF. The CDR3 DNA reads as TGCAGCGCAAAGACAGGGCCCTCAACTAATGAAAAACTGTTTTTT.

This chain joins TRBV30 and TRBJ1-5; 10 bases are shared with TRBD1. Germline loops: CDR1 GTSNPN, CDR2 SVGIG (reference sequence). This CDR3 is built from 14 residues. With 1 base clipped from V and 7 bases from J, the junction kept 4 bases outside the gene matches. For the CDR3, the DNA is TGTGCCTGGAGTGGGGGACAGGGGTTCCAGCCCCAGCATTTT. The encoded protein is CAWSGGQGFQPQHF.

Written as DNA, the CDR3 is TGTGCCAGCAGTCGGGGAGGGGCCTACGAGCAGTACTTC. This gives the protein CASSRGGAYEQYF. This sequence joins TRBV6-5 and TRBJ2-7, with 7 positions matching TRBD2. With V trimmed by 5 bases and J by 2 bases, 3 bases remained unmatched. Germline CDR1 MNHEY, CDR2 SVGAGI. The CDR3 sequence is 13 residues long.

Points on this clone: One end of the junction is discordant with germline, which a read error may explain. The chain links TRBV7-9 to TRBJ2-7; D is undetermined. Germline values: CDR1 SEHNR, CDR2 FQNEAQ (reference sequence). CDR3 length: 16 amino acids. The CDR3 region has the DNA TGTGCCAGCAGCTTTTTTTATCCGGGCCTCTCCAACGAGCAGTACTTC. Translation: CASSFFYPGLSNEQYF.

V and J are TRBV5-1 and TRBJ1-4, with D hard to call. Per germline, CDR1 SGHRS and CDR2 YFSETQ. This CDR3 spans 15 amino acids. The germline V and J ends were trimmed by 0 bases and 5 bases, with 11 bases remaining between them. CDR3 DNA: TGCGCCAGCAGCTTGGATAACTTAGGGAATGAAAAACTGTTTTTT. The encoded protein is CASSLDNLGNEKLFF.

This CDR3 is CAVSRSYEQYF. The CDR3 DNA reads TGTGCCGTGTCGCGGTCCTACGAGCAGTACTTC. The rearrangement uses TRBV28 and TRBJ2-7; D remains unclear. The germline V gene has CDR1 MDHEN and CDR2 SYDVKM. The CDR3 contains 11 residues. Trimming shortened V by 11 bases and J by 1 base, and 9 bases separated the two germline ends.

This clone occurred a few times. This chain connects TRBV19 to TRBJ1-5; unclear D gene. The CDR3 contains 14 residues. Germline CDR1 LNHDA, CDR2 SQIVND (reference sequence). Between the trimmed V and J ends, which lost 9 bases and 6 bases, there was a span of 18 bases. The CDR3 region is CASFPGSGGQPQHF. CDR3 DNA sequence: TGTGCCAGCTTTCCCGGGTCCGGAGGTCAGCCCCAGCATTTT. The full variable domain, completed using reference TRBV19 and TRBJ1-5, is DGGITQSPKYLFRKEGQNVTLSCEQNLNHDAMYWYRQDPGQGLRLIYYSQIVNDFQKGDIAEGYSVSREKKESFPLTVTSAQKNPTAFYLCASFPGSGGQPQHFGDGTRLSIL.

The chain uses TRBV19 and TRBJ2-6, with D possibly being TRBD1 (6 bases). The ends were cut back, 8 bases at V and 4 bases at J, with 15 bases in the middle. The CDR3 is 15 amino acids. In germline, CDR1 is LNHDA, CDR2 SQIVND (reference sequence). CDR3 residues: CASSNTGTGANVLTF. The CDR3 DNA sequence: TGTGCCAGTTCAAACACAGGGACCGGGGCCAACGTCCTGACTTTC.

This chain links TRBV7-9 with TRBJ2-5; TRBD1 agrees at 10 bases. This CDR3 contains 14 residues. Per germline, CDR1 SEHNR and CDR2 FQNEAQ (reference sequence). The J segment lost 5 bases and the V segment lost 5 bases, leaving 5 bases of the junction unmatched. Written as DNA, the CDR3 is TGTGCCAGCAGCCAGACAGGGGGCGCTGAGACCCAGTACTTC. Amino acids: CASSQTGGAETQYF.

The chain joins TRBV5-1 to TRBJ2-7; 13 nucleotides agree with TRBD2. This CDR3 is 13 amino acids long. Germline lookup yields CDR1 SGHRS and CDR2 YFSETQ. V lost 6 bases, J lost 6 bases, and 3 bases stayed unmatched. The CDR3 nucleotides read TGCGCCAGCACCCGGACTAGCGGGGGCGAGCAGTACTTC. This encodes CASTRTSGGEQYF.

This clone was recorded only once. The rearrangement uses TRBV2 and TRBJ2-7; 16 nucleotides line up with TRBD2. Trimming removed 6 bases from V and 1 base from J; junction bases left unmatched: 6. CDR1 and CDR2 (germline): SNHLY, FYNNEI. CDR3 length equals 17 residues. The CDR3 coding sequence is TGTGCCAGCAGAGGGACTAGCGGGAGGGCCGATTCCTACGAGCAGTACTTC. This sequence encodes CASRGTSGRADSYEQYF.

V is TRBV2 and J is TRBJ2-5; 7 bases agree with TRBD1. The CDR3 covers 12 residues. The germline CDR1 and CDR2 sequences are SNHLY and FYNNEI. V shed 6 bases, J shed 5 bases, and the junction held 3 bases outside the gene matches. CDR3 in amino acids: CASRRTGETQYF. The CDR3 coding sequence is TGTGCCAGCAGGAGGACAGGCGAGACCCAGTACTTC.

This CDR3 reads CASSSDGHPSSYEQYF. DNA for the CDR3: TGTGCCAGCAGCTCCGACGGGCACCCGAGCTCCTACGAGCAGTACTTC. This chain links TRBV7-2 with TRBJ2-7; the D is unclear. The CDR3 spans 16 residues. With 4 bases removed from V and 0 bases from J, the gap between germline ends came to 16 bases. CDR1 is SGHTA and CDR2 is FQGNSA in the germline V gene.

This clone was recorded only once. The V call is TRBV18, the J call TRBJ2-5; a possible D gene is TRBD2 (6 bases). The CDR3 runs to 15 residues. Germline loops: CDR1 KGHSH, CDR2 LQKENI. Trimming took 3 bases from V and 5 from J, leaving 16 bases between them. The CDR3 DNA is TGTGCCAGCTCACCCCTACGGGACTCCTGGGAGACCCAGTACTTC. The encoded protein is CASSPLRDSWETQYF. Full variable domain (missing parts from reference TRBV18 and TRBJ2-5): NAGVMQNPRHLVRRRGQEARLRCSPMKGHSHVYWYRQLPEEGLKFMVYLQKENIIDESGMPKERFSAEFPKEGPSILRIQQVVRGDSAAYFCASSPLRDSWETQYFGPGTRLLVL.

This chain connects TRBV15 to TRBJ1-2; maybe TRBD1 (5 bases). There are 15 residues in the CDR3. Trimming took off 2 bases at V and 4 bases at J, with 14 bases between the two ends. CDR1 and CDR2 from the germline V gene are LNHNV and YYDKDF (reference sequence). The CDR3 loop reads CATSRTRGGGYGYTF. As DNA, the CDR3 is TGTGCCACCAGCAGAACAAGGGGCGGCGGCTATGGCTACACCTTC.

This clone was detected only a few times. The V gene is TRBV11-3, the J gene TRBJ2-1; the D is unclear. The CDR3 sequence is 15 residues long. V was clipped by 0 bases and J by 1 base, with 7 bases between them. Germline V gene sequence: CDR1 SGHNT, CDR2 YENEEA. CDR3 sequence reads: CASSLEGGSYNEQFF. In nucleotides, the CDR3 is TGTGCCAGCAGCTTAGAAGGTGGATCCTACAATGAGCAGTTCTTC.

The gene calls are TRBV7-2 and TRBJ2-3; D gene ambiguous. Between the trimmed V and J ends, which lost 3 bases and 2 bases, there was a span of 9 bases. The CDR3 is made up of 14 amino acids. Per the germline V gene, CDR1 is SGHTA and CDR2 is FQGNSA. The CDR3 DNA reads TGTGCCAGCAGCTTCGCGCGGTACACAGATACGCAGTATTTT. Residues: CASSFARYTDTQYF.